This T cell receptor beta chain was identified during a study of CD8+ T cells in alopecia areata. As concerns this clone: The antigen remains unidentified.

The authors extracted RNA and reverse transcribed it into cDNA as the sequencing template. Some clones are missing from TCRdb's copy, which holds only in-frame ones; the method was immunoSEQ multiplex PCR. Among about 82,000 clones listed, roughly 51% were seen once. General observations from the study: When scalp samples are sequenced, resident alphabeta T cells of normal skin are also captured. Relative to mice, TCR sharing across patients was less clear, a difference possibly HLA-related. More clonal than normal scalp was lesional scalp, particularly alopecia totalis/universalis.

From PBMCs, CD4+ and CD8+ T cells were sorted. CDR3 size: 14 residues. Germline CDR1 SQVTM, CDR2 ANQGSEA. Trimming pared 2 bases from V and 0 bases from J, leaving 7 bases between. Sequenced: NKG2D-high CD8+ T cells sorted from blood. V usage is TRBV29-1 and J usage is TRBJ1-4; D remains ambiguous. The TCR originated in a human donor with alopecia areata. CDR3 DNA: TGCAGCGTTGAACTGATGGCAACTAATGAAAAACTGTTTTTT. Its translation: CSVELMATNEKLFF.